This T cell receptor beta chain was found in a study of memory CD4+ T cells and cytomegalovirus serostatus. The table came from immunoSEQ multiplex PCR; TCRdb's copy has only in-frame clones and leaves some out. The sample shows around 88,000 clones, 80% of them seen only once. The sort gate was single viable CD3+CD4+CD8-CD45RO+ cells for memory CD4+ T cells. This receptor was identified in an adult in good health and CMV-seropositive. Sample: memory CD4+ T cells from blood.

CDR3 nucleotides: TGTGCCAGCAGTTTATTGGACGAGCAGTACTTC. This codes for CASSLLDEQYF. The rearrangement links TRBV28 to TRBJ2-7; D gene uncertain. V dropped 1 base and J dropped 5 bases, with 3 bases sitting between them. Germline-derived CDR1 and CDR2 are MDHEN and SYDVKM. This CDR3 region has 11 residues. The full variable domain, its missing parts supplied by reference TRBV28 and TRBJ2-7, is DVKVTQSSRYLVKRTGEKVFLECVQDMDHENMFWYRQDPGLGLRLIYFSYDVKMKEKGDIPEGYSVSREKKERFSLILESASTNQTSMYLCASSLLDEQYFGPGTRLTVT.